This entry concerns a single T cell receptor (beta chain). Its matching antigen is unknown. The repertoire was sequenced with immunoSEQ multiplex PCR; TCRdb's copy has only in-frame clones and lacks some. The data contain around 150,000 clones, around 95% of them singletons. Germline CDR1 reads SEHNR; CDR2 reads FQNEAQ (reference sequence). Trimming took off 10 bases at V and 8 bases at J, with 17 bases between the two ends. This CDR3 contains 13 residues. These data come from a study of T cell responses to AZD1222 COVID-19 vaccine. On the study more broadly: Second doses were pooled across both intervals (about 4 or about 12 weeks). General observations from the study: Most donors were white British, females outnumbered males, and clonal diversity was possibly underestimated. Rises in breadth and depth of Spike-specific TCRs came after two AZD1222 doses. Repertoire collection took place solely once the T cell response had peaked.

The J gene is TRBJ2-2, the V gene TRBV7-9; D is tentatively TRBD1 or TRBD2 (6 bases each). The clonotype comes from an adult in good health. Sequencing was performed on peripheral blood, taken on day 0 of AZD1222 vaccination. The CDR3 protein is CATEGEVAGELFF. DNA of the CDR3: TGTGCCACGGAGGGGGAGGTCGCGGGGGAGCTGTTTTTT.